Listed below are T cell receptor beta chains from one sample, sequenced in a study of blood T cells in healthy people across ages. TCRdb ran MiXCR on the 5' RACE reads and lists one entry per CDR3 protein. In the table there are 800,000 to 900,000 distinct CDR3 sequences, about 62% of which are singletons. The sample consisted of blood. The source is a young man in good health. CDR3s include the opening cysteine and the closing phenylalanine or tryptophan. The D gene is left open where the match is weak. The size of a clone is reported for some rows only, either as once, few or many, or as a class for expanded clones.

>TRBJ2-5|TRBD1|.|TRBV11-2
TGTGCCAGCAGCTGGACAGGGGTGATACAAGAGACCCAGTACTTC
CASSWTGVIQETQYF
>TRBJ1-6|.|.|TRBV7-2
TGTGCCAGCAGCTTACTCCCCGATTCACCCCTCCACTTT
CASSLLPDSPLHF
>TRBJ2-7|TRBD1|.|TRBV20-1
TGCAGTGCCCACCCGGGACAGGGTTACGGCGAGCAGTACTTC
CSAHPGQGYGEQYF
>TRBJ2-2|TRBD2|many|TRBV18
TGTGCCAGCGGAGACCAGAGCGGGGCCGCGAACACCGGGGAGCTGTTTTTT
CASGDQSGAANTGELFF
>TRBJ2-3|TRBD2|.|TRBV2
TGTGCCAGCGGGGGGGAGTGGGATACGCAGTATTTT
CASGGEWDTQYF
>TRBJ2-7|.|.|TRBV29-1
TGCAGCGTTGATGGCGGGGAGCAGTACTTC
CSVDGGEQYF
>TRBJ2-5|.|.|TRBV20-1
TGCAGTGTATGGGAAGTCCAAGAGACCCAGTACTTC
CSVWEVQETQYF
>TRBJ2-3|TRBD1|few|TRBV7-2
TGTGCCAGCAGCTTAGCGCTCGGGACAGGGCAAGATACGCAGTATTTT
CASSLALGTGQDTQYF
>TRBJ2-3|TRBD2|few|TRBV9
TGTGCCAGCAGCGTAGCGGCTAGCGGGGGGGATAGCACAGATACGCAGTATTTT
CASSVAASGGDSTDTQYF
>TRBJ1-6|.|.|TRBV7-9
TGTGCCAGCAGCGTCGGGTCGGCTGGGGCCCTCCACTTT
CASSVGSAGALHF
>TRBJ2-4|.|.|TRBV12-3/TRBV12-4
TGTGCCAGCAAAGAAGGGGAAAACATTCAGTACTTC
CASKEGENIQYF
>TRBJ2-7|TRBD1|once|TRBV7-2
TGTGCCAGCAGCTTAGTGCAGGGGGATTACGAGCAGTACTTC
CASSLVQGDYEQYF
>TRBJ2-3|TRBD2|.|TRBV18
TGTGCCAGCTCACCACCAGCACTAGCGGGGGGAGGAAATACGCAGTATTTT
CASSPPALAGGGNTQYF
>TRBJ2-5|TRBD2|few|TRBV3-1
TGTGCCAGCGTACTAGCGGTTGGGGAGACCCAGTACTTC
CASVLAVGETQYF
>TRBJ2-7|.|.|TRBV30
TGTGCCTGGAGTAAAAGCTACGAGCAGTACTTC
CAWSKSYEQYF
>TRBJ2-1|TRBD1|.|TRBV6-5
TGTGCCAGCAGTTACTCGAGACAGGGCTACAATGAGCAGTTCTTC
CASSYSRQGYNEQFF
>TRBJ2-7|.|once|TRBV2
TGTGCCAGCAGTGTTGGCAGGGAGCGAGAGCAGTACTTC
CASSVGREREQYF
>TRBJ2-1|TRBD2|.|TRBV7-9
TGTGCCAGCAGCCGCCGGGACTACCGAACAAATGAGCAGTTCTTC
CASSRRDYRTNEQFF
>TRBJ2-4|TRBD1|few|TRBV9
TGTGCCAGCAGCGACGAACCGGGACAGGGGATGTCCAAAAACATTCAGTACTTC
CASSDEPGQGMSKNIQYF
>TRBJ2-1|TRBD2|.|TRBV29-1
TGCAGCGTTGCCGGGGGGGCCAAGAATGAGCAGTTCTTC
CSVAGGAKNEQFF
>TRBJ2-1|.|.|TRBV6-6
TGTGCCAGCAGTTACTCGGTCTATGAGCAGTTCTTC
CASSYSVYEQFF
>TRBJ2-1|.|.|TRBV6-1
TGTGCCAGCAGTGAAGCGCCTGGCTCCTACAATGAGCAGTTCTTC
CASSEAPGSYNEQFF
>TRBJ1-2|.|.|TRBV12-3/TRBV12-4
TGTGCCAGCAGTTTAGCGGCGGGGAGGAATGGCTACACCTTC
CASSLAAGRNGYTF
>TRBJ2-4|.|.|TRBV6-1
TGTGCCAGCACTCCTCAGGTTTGGTTAGACATTCAGTACTTC
CASTPQVWLDIQYF
>TRBJ2-3|.|.|TRBV6-5
TGTGCCAGCAGTCGCCATAACAGGGACACAGATACGCAGTATTTT
CASSRHNRDTDTQYF
>TRBJ2-7|.|.|TRBV10-3
TGTGCCATCAGTGTCCGGGTTGCCTCCTACGAGCAGTACTTC
CAISVRVASYEQYF
>TRBJ2-7|.|.|TRBV7-9
TGTGCCAGCAGCTCATACGTACAGGGTTTGTACGAGCAGTACTTC
CASSSYVQGLYEQYF
>TRBJ1-2|TRBD1|.|TRBV20-1
TGCAGTGCTAGTTCCAGGGGGCGGGGCTATGGCTACACCTTC
CSASSRGRGYGYTF
>TRBJ2-5|TRBD1|.|TRBV10-3
TGTGCCATCCGACAGGGGGGTTCCGAAGGGACCCAGTACTTC
CAIRQGGSEGTQYF
>TRBJ2-7|TRBD1|.|TRBV9
TGTGCCAGCAGCGTAGGCAGGGGGCTAGGAGAGCAGTACTTC
CASSVGRGLGEQYF
>TRBJ2-3|TRBD2|once|TRBV27
TGTGCCAGCAGTAGAGGGGCGGCTAGCGGGGGCACAGATACGCAGTATTTT
CASSRGAASGGTDTQYF
>TRBJ1-2|.|few|TRBV25-1
TGTGCCACTAGACCCGTGGGGTTCAACTATGGCTACACCTTC
CATRPVGFNYGYTF
>TRBJ1-5|TRBD1|few|TRBV12-3/TRBV12-4
TGTGCCAGCAGTGGGGGGACAGGGGAGGGTAGCAATCAGCCCCAGCATTTT
CASSGGTGEGSNQPQHF
>TRBJ1-5|.|.|TRBV6-2/TRBV6-3
TGTGCCAGCAAGCCCCAGGTATGGCAGCCCCAGCATTTT
CASKPQVWQPQHF
>TRBJ2-1|.|.|TRBV7-9
TGTGCCAGCAGCTTACACGGGGGCAGGGGGAATGAGCAGTTCTTC
CASSLHGGRGNEQFF
>TRBJ2-1|TRBD1|few|TRBV10-3
TGTGCCAGCCGCGGACAGGGGGTTCCCAATGAGCAGTTCTTC
CASRGQGVPNEQFF
>TRBJ1-2|.|.|TRBV10-3
TGTGCCATCAGCGCGGGACCGCAATCTAACTATGGCTACACCTTC
CAISAGPQSNYGYTF
>TRBJ2-7|TRBD2|.|TRBV5-1
TGCGCCAGCAGCGAAAAGACTAGCGGGGGCTCCTACGAGCAGTACTTC
CASSEKTSGGSYEQYF
>TRBJ2-5|.|few|TRBV7-3
TGTGCCAGCAGCAGCCAAGCTCTAGAGACCCAGTACTTC
CASSSQALETQYF
>TRBJ2-7|.|.|TRBV10-2
TGCGCCAGCAGTGAGTCCGGGGTCGAGCAGTACTTC
CASSESGVEQYF
>TRBJ2-3|TRBD1|.|TRBV7-3
TGTGCCAGCAGCGAGTCCTGGACAGGGGATAGAACAGATACGCAGTATTTT
CASSESWTGDRTDTQYF
>TRBJ2-5|.|.|TRBV29-1
TGCAGCGTTGGGGACCCCACTGGGGTGGAGACCCAGTACTTC
CSVGDPTGVETQYF
>TRBJ2-2|.|.|TRBV12-3/TRBV12-4
TGTGCCAGCACTAATATACCGAACACCGGGGAGCTGTTTTTT
CASTNIPNTGELFF
>TRBJ1-4|TRBD1|.|TRBV5-1
TGCGCCAGCAGCCTTCGGACAGGGGGTGGAGAAAAACTGTTTTTT
CASSLRTGGGEKLFF
>TRBJ2-3|.|.|TRBV19
TGTGCCAGTATAGAAGGTCCAGGGCGGACAGATACGCAGTATTTT
CASIEGPGRTDTQYF
>TRBJ2-1|.|few|TRBV3-1
TGTGCTAGCAGCCAAGATTTAGGGGGTGAGCAGTTCTTC
CASSQDLGGEQFF
>TRBJ2-7|TRBD1|few|TRBV10-3
TGTGCCATCAGTGAATCGGGACAGGGGATCCACGAGCAGTACTTC
CAISESGQGIHEQYF
>TRBJ2-7|.|many|TRBV10-3
TGTGCCATCACGGACAGCTCCTACGAGCAGTACTTC
CAITDSSYEQYF
>TRBJ2-5|TRBD1|.|TRBV7-2
TGTGCCAGCAGCTATCCGGGACAGGGAAGAGAGACCCAGTACTTC
CASSYPGQGRETQYF
>TRBJ2-7|.|.|TRBV6-5
TGTGCCAGCAGTTACTCAGCGGCAGGGAGCTCCTACGAGCAGTACTTC
CASSYSAAGSSYEQYF